This T cell receptor beta chain was obtained from a study of blood T cell repertoires in COVID-19. Study information: Acute and convalescent COVID-19 specimens originated in the United States, Italy and Spain. T cells, B-cell-depleted T cells, or PBMCs supplied cDNA or gDNA.

Germline V gene lookup returns CDR1 SSHAT and CDR2 FNYEAQ (reference sequence). The CDR3 has 16 residues. Sequenced by immunoSEQ multiplex PCR; TCRdb stores in-frame clones only, minus some. The sample comprises some 200,000 clones, just over 85% of which are singletons, and around 1.4% rests with the top ten. A remark on this clone: At one of its ends the junction is not consistent with the germline gene, which may arise from a read error.

The receptor was derived from a man aged 18 to 35 with active or convalescent COVID-19. The chain carries TRBV7-7 and TRBJ2-1; the match to TRBD1 covers 8 bases. Material for sequencing was peripheral blood. Here the CDR3 reads CASSLDRGSSYNEQFF. In DNA, the CDR3 is TGTGCTAGCAGCTTAGACAGGGGAAGCTCCTACAATGAGCAGTTCTTC.